The 22 T cell receptor beta chains below were found in one sample sequenced in a study of neoadjuvant anti-PD-1 for oral cavity cancer. TCRdb's copy holds only in-frame clones and misses some; the assay was immunoSEQ multiplex PCR. The sample lists about 14,000 clones, under 65% occurring once. The source material was PBMCs, sampled before nivolumab (anti-PD-1) treatment. All receptors come from a person aged 35-79 years with oral cavity squamous cell carcinoma.

This clone was seen more than once but under ten times. The V call is TRBV5-6, the J call TRBJ2-7; the match to TRBD2 covers 8 bases. Trimming took 4 bases from V and 5 from J; bases not matched to a gene: 8. Germline V gene lookup returns CDR1 SGHDT and CDR2 YYEEEE. CDR3 length: 14 amino acids. CDR3 loop: CASSGGTRVDEQYF. The CDR3 bases are TGTGCCAGCAGCGGGGGGACTAGGGTAGACGAGCAGTACTTC.

The rearrangement joins TRBV11-2 to TRBJ2-7; TRBD1 matches 12 bases. The germline V gene has CDR1 SGHAT and CDR2 FQNNGV. CDR3 length: 15 residues. J gave up 4 bases and V 1 base, and 2 bases lay outside the gene matches. CDR3 region: CASSLGDRGPYEQYF. The CDR3 DNA follows: TGTGCCAGCAGCTTAGGGGACAGGGGGCCGTACGAGCAGTACTTC.

This clone has only a few counts. The CDR3 is CASNMGSQGGYTF. The CDR3 bases are TGCGCCAGCAACATGGGCAGCCAGGGTGGCTACACCTTC. The gene calls are TRBV5-1 and TRBJ1-2, with a tentative D call TRBD1 (5 bases). Between the trimmed V and J ends, which lost 6 bases and 7 bases, there was a span of 16 bases. CDR3 length: 13 residues. Germline lookup yields CDR1 SGHRS and CDR2 YFSETQ.

This clone has just a few counts. The chain recombines TRBV2 with TRBJ1-5; 8 bases agree with TRBD1. This CDR3 region has 15 residues. J lost 0 bases, V lost 5 bases, and 3 bases had no gene match. Germline V gives CDR1 SNHLY, CDR2 FYNNEI. In DNA, the CDR3 is TGTGCCAGCAGTCGGACAGGGAGTAGCAATCAGCCCCAGCATTTT. It yields the protein CASSRTGSSNQPQHF.

V is TRBV7-8 and J is TRBJ1-1; perhaps TRBD1 as D (5 bases). In germline, CDR1 is SGHVS, CDR2 FQNEAQ. The CDR3 is made up of 13 amino acids. V dropped 8 bases and J dropped 1 base, with 11 bases sitting between them. The DNA of the CDR3 is TGTGCCAGCGCGGGGCTACGGAACACTGAAGCTTTCTTT. Its protein product is CASAGLRNTEAFF.

The chain combines TRBV5-1 with TRBJ2-6; weak D call: TRBD1 (5 bases). The germline CDR1 and CDR2 sequences are SGHRS and YFSETQ. This CDR3 contains 17 residues. V was cut by 0 bases and J by 0 bases, with 10 bases left in between. The CDR3 DNA reads as TGCGCCAGCAGCTTGGTAGGGGAAGGCTCTGGGGCCAACGTCCTGACTTTC. Amino acid sequence: CASSLVGEGSGANVLTF.

The V call is TRBV7-6, the J call TRBJ1-4, with 8 bases that match TRBD1. This CDR3 has 15 residues. The germline V gene encodes CDR1 SGHVS and CDR2 FNYEAQ. With 4 bases clipped from V and 8 bases from J, the junction kept 9 bases outside the gene matches. DNA for the CDR3: TGTGCCAGCAGCTCAAACAGGGGGAATGCCGAAAAACTGTTTTTT. Protein product: CASSSNRGNAEKLFF. Variable domain in full (rest from reference TRBV7-6 and TRBJ1-4): GAGVSQSPRYKVTKRGQDVALRCDPISGHVSLYWYRQALGQGPEFLTYFNYEAQQDKSGLPNDRFSAERPEGSISTLTIQRTEQRDSAMYRCASSSNRGNAEKLFFGSGTQLSVL.

This clone was recorded once. The chain has TRBV28 and TRBJ1-2; D possibly corresponds to TRBD1 (5 bases). Trimming took 8 bases from V and 5 from J, leaving 12 bases between them. The CDR3 contains 12 residues. CDR1 and CDR2 (germline): MDHEN, SYDVKM. The CDR3 DNA is TGTGCCAGCTGGGGACTCGGGTATGGCTACACCTTC. Protein sequence: CASWGLGYGYTF.

The chain carries TRBV28 and TRBJ1-1; 7 bases match TRBD1. V shed 2 bases and J 0 bases; nucleotides not matched to a gene: 0. The CDR3 extends over 14 amino acids. CDR1 and CDR2 from the germline V gene are MDHEN and SYDVKM. The CDR3 reads CASSLGQVNTEAFF. In nucleotides, the CDR3 is TGTGCCAGCAGTTTAGGACAGGTGAACACTGAAGCTTTCTTT.

This sequence joins TRBV6-1 and TRBJ1-1; TRBD1 is a possible D gene (6 bases). The CDR3 is 12 amino acids. V lost 3 bases and J lost 10, with 12 bases in between. In germline, CDR1 is MNHNS, CDR2 SASEGT. CDR3 protein: CASSEGGRGAFF. DNA for the CDR3: TGTGCCAGCAGTGAGGGGGGCCGAGGAGCTTTCTTT.

The sample holds a few counts of this clone. The rearrangement uses TRBV10-3 and TRBJ1-2, with D possibly TRBD1 on 5 matching bases. The CDR3 has 18 amino acids. Germline CDR1 is ENHRY and CDR2 is SYGVKD. The V and J ends lost 0 bases and 0 bases respectively, with 17 bases between them. This CDR3 is CAISESYGTQTTNYGYTF. CDR3 nucleotide sequence: TGTGCCATCAGTGAGTCCTACGGGACGCAGACGACTAACTATGGCTACACCTTC.

The V and J genes are TRBV10-3 and TRBJ2-7; D might be TRBD1 or TRBD2, each matching 5 bases. V was clipped by 8 bases and J by 2 bases, with 16 bases between them. The CDR3 covers 14 residues. In germline, CDR1 is ENHRY, CDR2 SYGVKD. CDR3 loop: CAIGVGDGAYEQYF. The CDR3 coding sequence is TGTGCCATCGGTGTCGGGGACGGAGCCTACGAGCAGTACTTC.

This rearrangement joins TRBV5-1 to TRBJ1-1; TRBD1 matches 8 bases. This CDR3 is built from 16 residues. Germline V CDR1 and CDR2: SGHRS, YFSETQ. The V segment lost 3 bases and the J segment 7 bases; nucleotides outside the gene matches: 14. In nucleotides, the CDR3 is TGCGCCAGCAGCTCTACAGGGGGGAACGTGAGGGGTGAAGCTTTCTTT. Its translation: CASSSTGGNVRGEAFF.

This chain links TRBV11-3 with TRBJ2-7; D might be TRBD2 (6 bases). The germline V and J ends were trimmed by 5 bases and 5 bases, with 13 bases remaining between them. Per germline, CDR1 SGHNT and CDR2 YENEEA. The CDR3 has 13 amino acids. The CDR3 nucleotides are TGTGCCAGCAGCGGGCTGGAGGGGCACGAGCAGTACTTC. It codes for CASSGLEGHEQYF.

The V call is TRBV5-5, the J call TRBJ2-1, with 9 bases identical to TRBD1. After removal of 2 bases from V and 9 bases from J, the junction contained 3 bases not matched to a gene. The length of the CDR3 is 13 residues. Per the germline V gene, CDR1 is SGHKS and CDR2 is YYEKEE (reference sequence). The CDR3 nucleotides are TGTGCCAGCAGCTTCAGGACAGGGGTTGAGCAGTTCTTC. It codes for CASSFRTGVEQFF.

This clone appeared a few times. The J gene is TRBJ2-5, the V gene TRBV28; D ambiguous. From germline, CDR1 is MDHEN and CDR2 SYDVKM. V lost 2 bases and J 5 bases, leaving 6 bases between the germline ends. The CDR3 length is 12 residues. CDR3 in amino acids: CASSLVRETQYF. Written as DNA, the CDR3 is TGTGCCAGCAGTTTAGTGCGGGAGACCCAGTACTTC.

This clone was observed once. The chain is built from TRBV15 and TRBJ1-4; tentative D call: TRBD1 (5 bases). Deletions cut 0 bases from V and 7 bases from J, with 12 bases between. Germline-derived CDR1 and CDR2 are LNHNV and YYDKDF (reference sequence). The CDR3 loop spans 15 amino acids. The CDR3 bases are TGTGCCACCAGCAGAGACCCGGGACGAGGTGAAAAACTGTTTTTT. It is translated as CATSRDPGRGEKLFF.

CDR3 protein: CASSGQGDNEQFF. CDR3 nucleotide sequence: TGTGCCAGCAGTGGACAGGGGGACAATGAGCAGTTCTTC. The rearrangement joins TRBV6-1 to TRBJ2-1; 9 nucleotides match TRBD1. This CDR3 comprises 13 residues. V lost 4 bases, J lost 5 bases, and 0 bases stayed unmatched. The germline V gene encodes CDR1 MNHNS and CDR2 SASEGT.

The V and J genes are TRBV19 and TRBJ1-2; D perhaps matches TRBD1 (6 bases). Germline loops: CDR1 LNHDA, CDR2 SQIVND (reference sequence). This CDR3 has 15 residues. Trimming took off 4 bases at V and 0 bases at J, with 12 bases between the two ends. Here the CDR3 DNA reads TGTGCCAGTAGTACTTCAGGGGTAGCTAACTATGGCTACACCTTC. Translated, it gives CASSTSGVANYGYTF.

This clone was detected a few times. J is TRBJ1-5 and V is TRBV19, with 8 bases that match TRBD1. The CDR3 sequence is 17 residues long. The V gene end was trimmed by 1 base and the J gene end by 3 bases; junction bases not matched to a gene: 8. Germline V gene data show CDR1 as LNHDA and CDR2 as SQIVND (reference sequence). This chain's CDR3 is CASSIVGRTGYNQPQHF. The CDR3 coding sequence is TGTGCCAGTAGTATAGTCGGACGGACAGGGTACAATCAGCCCCAGCATTTT.

The chain carries TRBV27 and TRBJ1-5; perhaps TRBD1 as D (6 bases). V lost 6 bases and J 4 bases, leaving 16 bases between the germline ends. The germline V gene encodes CDR1 MNHEY and CDR2 SMNVEV (reference sequence). The CDR3 consists of 15 residues. DNA of the CDR3: TGTGCCAGCAGGTCACGACAGGCGGGGAATCAGCCCCAGCATTTT. Its translation is CASRSRQAGNQPQHF.

This clone appeared a few times. The chain recombines TRBV9 with TRBJ2-2, with unresolved D. CDR3 length: 14 amino acids. V lost 2 bases and J 6 bases, leaving 11 bases between the germline ends. Per germline, CDR1 SGDLS and CDR2 YYNGEE. The CDR3 protein is CASSVDLIPGELFF. The CDR3 DNA sequence: TGTGCCAGCAGCGTCGACCTGATCCCCGGGGAGCTGTTTTTT. Supplemented by reference TRBV9 and TRBJ2-2, the full variable domain reads DSGVTQTPKHLITATGQRVTLRCSPRSGDLSVYWYQQSLDQGLQFLIQYYNGEERAKGNILERFSAQQFPDLHSELNLSSLELGDSALYFCASSVDLIPGELFFGEGSRLTVL.